A single TCR beta chain is shown here with its context. The data originate from a study of OX40 agonist ivuxolimab in advanced cancers. The length of the CDR3 is 15 residues. Germline lookup yields CDR1 SGHRS and CDR2 YFSETQ. The V gene lost 3 bases and the J gene lost 8 bases, with 18 bases spanning the gap. Data came from immunoSEQ multiplex PCR; TCRdb stores just in-frame clones and leaves some out. The sample has tens of thousands of clones, around 85% seen once. This material consisted of CD4+ or CD8+ T cells sorted from blood, taken in a trial of the OX40 agonist ivuxolimab. This chain connects TRBV5-1 to TRBJ2-1; D is tentatively TRBD1 or TRBD2 (6 bases each). This clonotype originated in an adult with an advanced solid tumor such as melanoma, head and neck, liver or kidney cancer. The CDR3 DNA follows: TGCGCCAGCAGCTACCGGGGGCAAGACGGGGATGAGCAGTTCTTC. Translation gives CASSYRGQDGDEQFF.